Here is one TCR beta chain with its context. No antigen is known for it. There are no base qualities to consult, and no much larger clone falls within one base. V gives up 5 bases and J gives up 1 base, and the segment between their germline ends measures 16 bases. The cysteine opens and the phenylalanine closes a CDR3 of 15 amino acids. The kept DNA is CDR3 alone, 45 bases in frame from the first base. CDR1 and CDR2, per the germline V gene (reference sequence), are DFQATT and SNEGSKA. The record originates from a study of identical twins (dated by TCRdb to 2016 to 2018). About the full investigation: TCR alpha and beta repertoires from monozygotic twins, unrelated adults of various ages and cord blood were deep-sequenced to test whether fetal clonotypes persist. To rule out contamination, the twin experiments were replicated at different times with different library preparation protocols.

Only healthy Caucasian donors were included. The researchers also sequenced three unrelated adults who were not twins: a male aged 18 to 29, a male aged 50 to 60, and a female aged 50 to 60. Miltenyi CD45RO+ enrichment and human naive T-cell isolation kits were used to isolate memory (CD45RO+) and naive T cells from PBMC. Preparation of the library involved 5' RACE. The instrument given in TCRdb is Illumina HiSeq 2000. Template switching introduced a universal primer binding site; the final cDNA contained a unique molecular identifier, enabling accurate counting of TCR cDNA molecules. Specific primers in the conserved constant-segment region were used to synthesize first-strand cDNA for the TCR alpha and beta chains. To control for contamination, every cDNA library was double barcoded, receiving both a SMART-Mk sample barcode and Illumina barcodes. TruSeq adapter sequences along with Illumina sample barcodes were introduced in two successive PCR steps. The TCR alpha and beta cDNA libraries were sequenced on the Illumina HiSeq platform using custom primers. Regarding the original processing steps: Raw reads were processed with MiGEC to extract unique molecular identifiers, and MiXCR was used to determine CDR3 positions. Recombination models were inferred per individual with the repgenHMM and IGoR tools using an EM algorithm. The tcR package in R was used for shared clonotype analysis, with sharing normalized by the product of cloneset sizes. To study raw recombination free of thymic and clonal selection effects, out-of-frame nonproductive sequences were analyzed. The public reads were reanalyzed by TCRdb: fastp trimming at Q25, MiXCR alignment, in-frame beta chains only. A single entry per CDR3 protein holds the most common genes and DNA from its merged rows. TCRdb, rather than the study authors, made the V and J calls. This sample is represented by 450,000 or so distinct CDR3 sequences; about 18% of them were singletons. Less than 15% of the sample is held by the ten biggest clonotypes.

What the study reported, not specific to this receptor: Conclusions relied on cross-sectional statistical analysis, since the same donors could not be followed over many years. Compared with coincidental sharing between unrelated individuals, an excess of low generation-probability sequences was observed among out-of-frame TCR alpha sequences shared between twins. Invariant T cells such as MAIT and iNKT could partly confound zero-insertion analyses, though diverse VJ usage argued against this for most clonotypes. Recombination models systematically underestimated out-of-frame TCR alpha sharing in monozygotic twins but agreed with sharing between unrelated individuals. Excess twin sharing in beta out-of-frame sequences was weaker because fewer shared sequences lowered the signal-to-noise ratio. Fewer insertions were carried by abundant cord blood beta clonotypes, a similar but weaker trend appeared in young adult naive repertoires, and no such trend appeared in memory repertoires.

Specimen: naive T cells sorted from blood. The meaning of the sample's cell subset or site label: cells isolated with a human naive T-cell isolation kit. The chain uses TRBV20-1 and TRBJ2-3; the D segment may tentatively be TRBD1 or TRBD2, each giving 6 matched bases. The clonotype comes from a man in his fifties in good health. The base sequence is TGCAGTGCTGGGGGAGGACAGACGGGCACAGATACGCAGTATTTT. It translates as CSAGGGQTGTDTQYF.